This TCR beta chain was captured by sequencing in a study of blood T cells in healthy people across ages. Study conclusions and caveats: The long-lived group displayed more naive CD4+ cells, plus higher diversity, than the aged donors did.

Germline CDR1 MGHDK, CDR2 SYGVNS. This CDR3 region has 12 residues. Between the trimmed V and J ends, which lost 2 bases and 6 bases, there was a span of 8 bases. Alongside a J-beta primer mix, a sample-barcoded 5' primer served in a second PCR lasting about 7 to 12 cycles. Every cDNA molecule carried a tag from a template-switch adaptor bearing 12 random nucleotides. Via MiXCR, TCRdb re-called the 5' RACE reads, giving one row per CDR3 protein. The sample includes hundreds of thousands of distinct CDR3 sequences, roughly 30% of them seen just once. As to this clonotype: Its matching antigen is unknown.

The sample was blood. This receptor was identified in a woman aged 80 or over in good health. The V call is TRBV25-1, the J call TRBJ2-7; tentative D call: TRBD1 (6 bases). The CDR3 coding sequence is TGTGCCAGCAGTGAAGGCAGGGGCGAGCAGTACTTC. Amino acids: CASSEGRGEQYF.